Given below is one TCR beta chain in context. The sample is drawn from a study of blood T cell repertoires in COVID-19. Profiling relied on immunoSEQ multiplex PCR, and the TCRdb table lists in-frame clones only, not all of them. The sample holds 150,000 to 200,000 clones, under 90% seen once. CDR1 and CDR2 from the germline V gene are SGHRS and YFSETQ. Trimming took off 4 bases at V and 5 bases at J, with 4 bases between the two ends. CDR3 length: 10 residues. The rearrangement links TRBV5-1 to TRBJ2-7; D ambiguous. The material sequenced was PBMCs or T cells enriched from blood (not recorded which). This sequence was found in a man between 50 and 59 years old who had recovered from COVID-19. The CDR3 nucleotides read TGCGCCAGCAGCCCTCACGAGCAGTACTTC. Its translation: CASSPHEQYF. The entire variable domain, with the rest obtained from reference TRBV5-1 and TRBJ2-7, is as follows: KAGVTQTPRYLIKTRGQQVTLSCSPISGHRSVSWYQQTPGQGLQFLFEYFSETQRNKGNFPGRFSGRQFSNSRSEMNVSTLELGDSALYLCASSPHEQYFGPGTRLTVT.